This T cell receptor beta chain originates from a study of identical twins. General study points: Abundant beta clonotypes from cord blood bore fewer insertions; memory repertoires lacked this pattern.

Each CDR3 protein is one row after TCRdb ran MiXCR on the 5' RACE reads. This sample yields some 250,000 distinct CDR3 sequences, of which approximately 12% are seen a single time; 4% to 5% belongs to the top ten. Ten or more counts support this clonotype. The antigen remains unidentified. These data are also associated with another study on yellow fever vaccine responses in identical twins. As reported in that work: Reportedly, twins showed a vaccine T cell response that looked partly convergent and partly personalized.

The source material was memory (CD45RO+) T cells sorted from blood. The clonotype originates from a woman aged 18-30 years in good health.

CDR3 sequence (DNA): TGTGCCAGCAGTTTATCAGGGGCGAACTACAATGAGCAGTTCTTC. Translated: CASSLSGANYNEQFF. The genes are TRBV12-3 or TRBV12-4 and TRBJ2-1; tentatively, D is TRBD1 (6 bases). Trimming shortened V by 2 bases and J by 3 bases, and 11 bases separated the two germline ends. This CDR3 has 15 residues.